This T cell receptor beta chain was captured in a study of blood T cell repertoires in COVID-19 (dated by TCRdb to between 2020 and 2021). As for the study more broadly: The collaborator samples originated in the United States, Italy and Spain and spanned the acute and convalescent phases of COVID-19. The prospective study material was composed of cDNA or gDNA derived from T cells, B-cell-depleted T cells, or PBMCs. Subjects who had been exposed to COVID-19, were actively infected with it, or had recovered from it provided the deeply sampled blood TCRbeta repertoires that made up the dataset. The repertoires were released in a freely available public database meant as a resource for research on the immune response to SARS-CoV-2. The samples were drawn from the first 160 participants of the ongoing ImmuneRACE study and from more than 1,000 subjects provided by 6 global collaborators. A de-identified subject ID, COVID-19 status, age in years and sex were almost always included in the sample metadata. Where HLA class I and class II types were available, the types were taken from metadata supplied by the sample provider, not from assay-based typing.

The immunoSEQ Assay, a bias-controlled multiplex PCR, was used to amplify TCRbeta CDR3 regions from genomic DNA. On the study's bioinformatics: The number of nucleated cells in each sample was estimated from the amplification of reference gene primers within the assay. To quantify the absolute abundance of each unique TCRbeta CDR3 rearrangement, sequence reads were collapsed and filtered. For each sample, productive Simpson clonality was calculated by taking the square root of Simpson's diversity index across productive rearrangements. As stored in TCRdb, this immuneACCESS dataset retains in-frame rearrangements with V and J assigned. A fraction of the clones does not appear; measured against another copy, unresolved V genes explain less than half of the discrepancy, and the remainder lacks a known reason. Clone size and the V and J calls come from that table; the DNA yielded D and trimming. This sample lists roughly 250,000 clones; around 90% were detected once. 7.2% of the sample comes from the top ten.

A second Seattle source provided samples from volunteer blood donors who had recovered from COVID-19. Collaborating institutions collected whole blood in K2EDTA tubes following their own protocols. For TCRbeta analysis, collaborator samples were shipped as frozen whole blood, as isolated PBMCs, or as DNA extracted from either sample type. Beyond this particular receptor, the publication reports: Clinical and demographic metadata were provided uncurated, with the amount varying by source and participant.

Of note for this clone: The antigen it binds to is not known. Within one base of it there is no much larger clone, and no base qualities were kept.

CDR1 and CDR2 (MNHEY, SVGAGI) derive from the germline V gene. From the cysteine through the phenylalanine, the CDR3 covers 14 amino acids. The CDR3 DNA has 42 bases and is translated from base 1. Clipping removes 6 bases from V and 4 bases from J, with 2 as the unmatched junction base count. This receptor was obtained from a man in his fifties or sixties who had recovered from COVID-19. The sequenced sample consisted of peripheral blood. The chain links TRBV6-5 with TRBJ2-3; TRBD2 fits 12 bases in the junction. CDR3 sequence: CASRTSGGPDTQYF. The nucleotides read TGTGCCAGCAGGACTAGCGGGGGCCCAGATACGCAGTATTTT.